The 19 T cell receptor beta chains below were found in one sample sequenced in a study of T cell clonality in common variable immunodeficiency. The assay was immunoSEQ multiplex PCR, and TCRdb's table has in-frame clones only and misses some. The sample includes about 47,000 clones, none of them occurring once. Material for sequencing was peripheral blood mononuclear cells. These receptors all stem from a person aged 18 to 70 in good health.

The table lists this clone with many counts. Read coverage stops 3 residues before the CDR3 terminus; the germline J gene supplies the remainder. The chain employs TRBV11-2 and TRBJ2-7, with D perhaps TRBD1 (6 bases). This CDR3 has 15 amino acids. V lost 0 bases, J lost 2 bases, and 11 bases lay in between. Germline V gives CDR1 SGHAT, CDR2 FQNNGV. The CDR3 bases that were read are TGTGCCAGCAGCTTAGAACAGGGTCTTACCTACGAG. Protein: CASSLEQGLTYE. From start to end, the CDR3 is CASSLEQGLTYEQYF.

At least ten counts were recorded for this clone. The missing CDR3 end, 3 residues past where the read stops, is filled in from the germline J gene. The chain couples TRBV19 to TRBJ1-6; D might be TRBD1 (6 bases). CDR1 and CDR2 from the germline V gene are LNHDA and SQIVND (reference sequence). The V end lost 7 bases, the J end lost 3 bases, and 16 bases lay between the germline ends. The CDR3 has 16 amino acids. The sequenced part of the CDR3 DNA is TGTGCCAGTACGCCGGGGGGACACCTCTATAATTCACCC. Translated: CASTPGGHLYNSP. The CDR3 reads in full as CASTPGGHLYNSPLHF.

Many counts were recorded for this clone. The read ends 3 residues early relative to the CDR3; the germline J gene fills the gap. The V gene is TRBV4-1, the J gene TRBJ2-2, with a tentative D call TRBD2 (5 bases). CDR1 and CDR2 (germline): MGHRA, YSYEKL. The CDR3 is 15 amino acids. V was clipped by 4 bases and J by 3 bases, with 12 bases between them. The CDR3 protein is CASSPSSGYTGELFF. The sequenced CDR3 bases are TGCGCCAGCAGCCCATCGAGCGGCTACACCGGGGAG.

The sample holds many counts of this clone. The CDR3 end falls 3 residues outside the read, so it is completed with the germline J gene. This chain links TRBV20-1 with TRBJ2-1; TRBD1 matches 10 bases. The junction had 5 bases not matched to a gene; V was cut back by 2 bases and J by 7 bases. Germline V gives CDR1 DFQATT, CDR2 SNEGSKA (reference sequence). CDR3 size: 14 residues. CDR3 sequence: CSARRDRGRNEQFF. CDR3 bases read: TGCAGTGCTAGACGGGACAGGGGCAGGAATGAG.

This clone showed up many times. The CDR3 extends 3 residues past the end of the read, so its final part is completed from the germline J gene. Distinct nucleotide sequences in the sample also encode this CDR3. This rearrangement joins TRBV30 to TRBJ1-2; D is possibly TRBD1 (5 bases). V was pared by 2 bases and J by 2 bases, with 9 bases between. The CDR3 sequence is 13 residues long. Germline-derived CDR1 and CDR2 are GTSNPN and SVGIG (reference sequence). The DNA read from the CDR3 is TGTGCCTGGAGTAAAGACAGAAACTATGGC. Its translation is CAWSKDRNYG. From start to end, the CDR3 is CAWSKDRNYGYTF.

This clone was observed many times. One end of the junction varies from germline; a read error may be responsible. The read gets to within 3 residues of the CDR3 end, and the germline J gene fills in the rest. V gene TRBV4-2 combines with J gene TRBJ1-2, with TRBD1 identical over 7 bases. The CDR3 is 16 amino acids. Germline CDR1 LGHNA, CDR2 YNFKEQ. The sequenced part of the CDR3 DNA is TGCGCCAGCAGCCCGACCCCCGGACAGGTCGGCTATGGC. This translates into CASSPTPGQVGYG. The full CDR3 protein reads CASSPTPGQVGYGYTF.

This clone was recorded at least ten times. The read ends 3 residues shy of where the CDR3 ends; the end is completed using the germline J gene. The rearrangement uses TRBV30 and TRBJ2-1; D is unclear. V lost 0 bases and J lost 8, with 8 bases in between. Per the germline V gene, CDR1 is GTSNPN and CDR2 is SVGIG (reference sequence). The CDR3 has 12 residues. Partial CDR3 DNA: TGTGCCTGGAGTGTTAGGAGCGATGAG. As protein: CAWSVRSDE. The whole CDR3 reads CAWSVRSDEQFF.

This clone has at least ten counts. The read terminates 3 residues before the CDR3 end, so the remaining end is supplied by the germline J gene. The V gene is TRBV30, the J gene TRBJ2-3, with D hard to call. This CDR3 spans 10 amino acids. The germline V gene encodes CDR1 GTSNPN and CDR2 SVGIG (reference sequence). The V end was cut by 3 bases, the J end by 6 bases, with 4 bases between. Partial CDR3 DNA: TGTGCCTGGAGCAGGGATACG. Its protein product is CAWSRDT. The complete CDR3 reads CAWSRDTQYF.

This clone was seen ten or more times. Read data end 3 residues before the CDR3 end; the end is taken from the germline J gene. This chain joins TRBV7-9 and TRBJ1-1; D unresolved. From germline, CDR1 is SEHNR and CDR2 FQNEAQ (reference sequence). The germline V and J ends were trimmed by 6 bases and 2 bases, with 7 bases remaining between them. CDR3 length: 12 residues. The CDR3 bases that were read are TGTGCCAGCAGTCCTACCAACACTGAA. Residues: CASSPTNTE. The whole CDR3 protein is CASSPTNTEAFF. Full variable domain (missing parts from reference TRBV7-9 and TRBJ1-1): DTGVSQNPRHKITKRGQNVTFRCDPISEHNRLYWYRQTLGQGPEFLTYFQNEAQLEKSRLLSDRFSAERPKGSFSTLEIQRTEQGDSAMYLCASSPTNTEAFFGQGTRLTVV.

At least ten counts were recorded for this clone. This CDR3 reads CATTLRGLSNQPQHF. Incomplete CDR3 DNA: TGTGCCACCACCCTGAGGGGATTAAGCAATCAGCCC. The chain recombines TRBV24-1 with TRBJ1-5; a weak D match, TRBD1 (5 bases). Read sequence stops 3 residues before the CDR3 end, and the germline J gene provides the missing end. Germline lookup yields CDR1 KGHDR and CDR2 SFDVKD. The CDR3 extends over 15 amino acids. Trimming took 8 bases from V and 1 from J, leaving 14 bases between them.

This clone was recorded at least ten times. The read terminates 3 residues ahead of where the CDR3 ends, so the germline J gene completes it. The J gene is TRBJ2-7, the V gene TRBV20-1; maybe TRBD1 (6 bases). Trimming stripped 5 bases from V and 6 bases from J, with 14 bases between. This CDR3 comprises 12 residues. Germline CDR1 is DFQATT and CDR2 is SNEGSKA (reference sequence). The CDR3 bases that were read are TGCAGTGCTGCCACAGGGTCGGGCGAG. It yields the protein CSAATGSGE. The complete CDR3 reads CSAATGSGEQYF.

There are many counts of this clone. Sequencing ends 3 residues short of the CDR3 end; the germline J gene provides the rest. The V gene is TRBV10-1, the J gene TRBJ2-3; D gene unclear. V lost 5 bases and J lost 2, with 11 bases in between. Germline CDR1 and CDR2: WNHNN and SYGVQD (reference sequence). The CDR3 is 14 residues long. CDR3 region: CASSYGSDTDTQYF. The CDR3 bases that were read are TGCGCCAGCAGTTACGGGTCAGACACAGATACG.

This clone has ten or more counts. With the read ending 3 residues before the CDR3 end, the germline J gene is used to fill in that end. The V and J genes are TRBV6-1 and TRBJ1-2; perhaps TRBD1 as D (5 bases). The V gene's germline CDR1 is MNHNS and CDR2 SASEGT. The V and J ends lost 4 bases and 6 bases respectively, with 9 bases between them. The CDR3 spans 12 residues. CDR3 protein: CASSGGVDGYTF. The part of the CDR3 DNA that was read is TGTGCCAGCAGTGGGGGGGTCGATGGC.

This clone has more than one count but fewer than ten. The read terminates 3 residues ahead of where the CDR3 ends, so the germline J gene completes it. This chain links TRBV18 with TRBJ2-1, with D unresolved. The CDR3 consists of 14 residues. V lost 0 bases and J 3 bases, leaving 6 bases between the germline ends. Germline assignment: CDR1 KGHSH and CDR2 LQKENI. Here the CDR3 reads CASSPPASYNEQFF. The sequenced part of the CDR3 DNA is TGTGCCAGCTCACCACCTGCTAGCTACAATGAG.

Turning to this clone: The sequenced fragment ends 3 residues before the CDR3 boundary, so the rest is inferred from the germline J gene. This chain uses TRBV10-2 with TRBJ1-1; 8 nucleotides line up with TRBD1. The CDR3 totals 13 residues. Germline assignment: CDR1 WSHSY and CDR2 SAAADI. With V trimmed by 5 bases and J by 5 bases, 4 bases remained unmatched. The CDR3 is CASSSYRGTEAFF. The sequenced CDR3 bases are TGCGCCAGCAGTTCCTACAGGGGGACTGAA.

This clone was seen ten or more times. The read is 3 residues too short to cover the CDR3 end, so that end is filled in from the germline J gene. The V gene is TRBV30, the J gene TRBJ2-3; D perhaps matches TRBD2 (6 bases). The CDR3 extends over 12 amino acids. The V gene's germline CDR1 is GTSNPN and CDR2 SVGIG (reference sequence). The chain's CDR3 is CAWGGLQETQYF. The CDR3 DNA, read in part, is TGTGCCTGGGGGGGACTCCAAGAGACG.

This clone was recorded many times. The read stops 3 residues short of the end of the CDR3; the missing end is completed from the germline J gene. V and J are TRBV28 and TRBJ2-5; a weak D match, TRBD1 (6 bases). This CDR3 region has 13 residues. Trimming removed 5 bases at V and 7 bases at J, with 14 bases between. The germline V gene has CDR1 MDHEN and CDR2 SYDVKM. The CDR3 DNA, read in part, is TGTGCCAGCAGTGCAACAGGGTTTACGACC. It yields the protein CASSATGFTT. The whole CDR3 region reads CASSATGFTTQYF.

This clone was found many times. The observed sequence ends 3 residues before the CDR3 terminus, with the missing tail filled in from the germline J gene. J is TRBJ2-1 and V is TRBV20-1; perhaps TRBD1 as D (6 bases). CDR1 and CDR2 from the germline V gene are DFQATT and SNEGSKA (reference sequence). This CDR3 has 15 residues. V gave up 7 bases and J gave up 0 bases, with 16 bases separating them. The CDR3 sequence is CSVPPRGISYNEQFF. The DNA read from the CDR3 is TGCAGTGTCCCCCCAAGGGGGATCTCCTACAATGAG.

This clone has ten or more counts. The read ends 3 residues shy of where the CDR3 ends; the end is completed using the germline J gene. This chain joins TRBV29-1 and TRBJ2-1; 10 bases match TRBD1. V lost 2 bases and J lost 2; bases outside the gene matches: 3. CDR1 is SQVTM, CDR2 ANQGSEA, per germline. This CDR3 has 15 amino acids. The sequenced part of the CDR3 DNA is TGCAGCGTTGAAACGGACAGGGGGGCCTACAATGAG. Translation gives CSVETDRGAYNE. The CDR3 in full is CSVETDRGAYNEQFF.